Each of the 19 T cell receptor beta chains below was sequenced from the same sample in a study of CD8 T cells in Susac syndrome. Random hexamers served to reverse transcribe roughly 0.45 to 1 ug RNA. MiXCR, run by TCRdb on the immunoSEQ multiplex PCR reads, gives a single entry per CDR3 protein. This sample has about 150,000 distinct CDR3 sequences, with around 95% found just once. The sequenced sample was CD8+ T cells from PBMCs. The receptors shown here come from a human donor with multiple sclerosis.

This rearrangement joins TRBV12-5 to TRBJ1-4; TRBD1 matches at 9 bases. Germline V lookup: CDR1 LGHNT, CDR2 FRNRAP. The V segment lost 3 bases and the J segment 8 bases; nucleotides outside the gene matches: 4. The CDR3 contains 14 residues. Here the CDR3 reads CASGFGDRGEKLFF. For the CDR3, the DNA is TGTGCTAGTGGTTTCGGAGACAGGGGGGAAAAACTGTTTTTT. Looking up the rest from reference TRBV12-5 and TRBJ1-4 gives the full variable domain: DARVTQTPRHKVTEMGQEVTMRCQPILGHNTVFWYRQTMMQGLELLAYFRNRAPLDDSGMPKDRFSAEMPDATLATLKIQPSEPRDSAVYFCASGFGDRGEKLFFGSGTQLSVL.

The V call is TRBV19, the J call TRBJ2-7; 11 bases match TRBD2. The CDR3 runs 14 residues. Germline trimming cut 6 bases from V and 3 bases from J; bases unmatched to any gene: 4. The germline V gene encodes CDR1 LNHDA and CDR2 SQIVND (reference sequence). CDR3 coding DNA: TGTGCCAGTAGCACGGGACTAGCGGTCTACGAGCAGTACTTC. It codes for CASSTGLAVYEQYF.

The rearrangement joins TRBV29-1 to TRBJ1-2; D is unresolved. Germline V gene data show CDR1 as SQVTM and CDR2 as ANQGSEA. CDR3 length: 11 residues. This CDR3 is CSGDFPYGYTF. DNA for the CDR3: TGCAGTGGCGACTTTCCCTATGGCTACACCTTC.

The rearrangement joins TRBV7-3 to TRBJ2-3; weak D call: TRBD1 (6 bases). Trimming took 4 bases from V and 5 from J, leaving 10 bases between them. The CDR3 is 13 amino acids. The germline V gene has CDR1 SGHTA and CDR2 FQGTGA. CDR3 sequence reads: CASSSLQGDTQYF. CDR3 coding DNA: TGTGCCAGCAGCTCCCTACAGGGAGATACGCAGTATTTT.

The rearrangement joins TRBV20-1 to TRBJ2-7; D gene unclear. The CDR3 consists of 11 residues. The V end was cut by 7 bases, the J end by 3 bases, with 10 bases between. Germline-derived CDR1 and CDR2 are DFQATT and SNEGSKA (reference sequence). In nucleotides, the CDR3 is TGCAGTGTCTTGCGAGACTACGAGCAGTACTTC. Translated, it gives CSVLRDYEQYF.

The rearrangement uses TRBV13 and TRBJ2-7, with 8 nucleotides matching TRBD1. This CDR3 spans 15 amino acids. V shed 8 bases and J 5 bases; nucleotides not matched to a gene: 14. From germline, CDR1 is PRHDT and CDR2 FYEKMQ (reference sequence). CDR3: CASSLSGQGDNEQYF. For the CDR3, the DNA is TGTGCCAGCTCCCTAAGCGGACAGGGTGACAACGAGCAGTACTTC.

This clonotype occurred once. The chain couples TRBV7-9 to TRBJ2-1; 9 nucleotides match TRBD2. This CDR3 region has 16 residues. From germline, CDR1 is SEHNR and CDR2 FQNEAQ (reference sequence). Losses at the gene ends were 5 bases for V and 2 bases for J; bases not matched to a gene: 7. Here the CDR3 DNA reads TGTGCCAGCAGCCCTACTAGCGGGCGCACCTACAATGAGCAGTTCTTC. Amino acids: CASSPTSGRTYNEQFF.

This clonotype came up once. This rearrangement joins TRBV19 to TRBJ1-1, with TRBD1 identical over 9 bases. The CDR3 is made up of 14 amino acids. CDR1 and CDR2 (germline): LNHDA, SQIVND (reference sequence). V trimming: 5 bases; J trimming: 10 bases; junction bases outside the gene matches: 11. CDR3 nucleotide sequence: TGTGCCAGTAGTCCAGGACAGGGGATGGAACGAGCTTTCTTT. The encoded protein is CASSPGQGMERAFF.

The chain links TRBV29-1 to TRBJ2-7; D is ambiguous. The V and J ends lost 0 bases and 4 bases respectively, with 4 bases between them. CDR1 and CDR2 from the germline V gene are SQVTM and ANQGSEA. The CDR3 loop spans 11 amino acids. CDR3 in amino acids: CSVEDQYEQYF. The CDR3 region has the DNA TGCAGCGTTGAAGATCAGTACGAGCAGTACTTC.

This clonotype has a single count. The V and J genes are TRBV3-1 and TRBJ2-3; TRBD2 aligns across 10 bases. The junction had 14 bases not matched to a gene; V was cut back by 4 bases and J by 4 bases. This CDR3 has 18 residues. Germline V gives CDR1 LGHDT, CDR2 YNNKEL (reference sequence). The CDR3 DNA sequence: TGTGCCAGCAGCCTCCCCCCCCAGCGGGGGGGCTTCTCAGATACGCAGTATTTT. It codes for CASSLPPQRGGFSDTQYF.

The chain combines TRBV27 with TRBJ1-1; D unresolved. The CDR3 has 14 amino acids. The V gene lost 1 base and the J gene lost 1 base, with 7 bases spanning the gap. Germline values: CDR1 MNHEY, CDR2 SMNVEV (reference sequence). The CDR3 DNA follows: TGTGCCAGCAGTTTATTGCCGGGGAACACTGAAGCTTTCTTT. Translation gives CASSLLPGNTEAFF.

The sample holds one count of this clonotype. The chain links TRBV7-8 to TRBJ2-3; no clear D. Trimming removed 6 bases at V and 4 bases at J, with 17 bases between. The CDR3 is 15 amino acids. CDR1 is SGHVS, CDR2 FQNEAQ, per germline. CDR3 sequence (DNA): TGTGCCAGCAGTCTTCTGGGCAAATCCTCAGATACGCAGTATTTT. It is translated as CASSLLGKSSDTQYF. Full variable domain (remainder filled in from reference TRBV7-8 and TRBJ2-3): GAGVSQSPRYKVAKRGQDVALRCDPISGHVSLFWYQQALGQGPEFLTYFQNEAQLDKSGLPSDRFFAERPEGSVSTLKIQRTQQEDSAVYLCASSLLGKSSDTQYFGPGTRLTVL.

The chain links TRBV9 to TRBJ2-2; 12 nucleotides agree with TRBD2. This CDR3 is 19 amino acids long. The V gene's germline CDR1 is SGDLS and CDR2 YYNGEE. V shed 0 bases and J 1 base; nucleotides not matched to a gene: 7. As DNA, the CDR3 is TGTGCCAGCAGCGTAGTGAGGACTAGCGGGGTTATGAACACCGGGGAGCTGTTTTTT. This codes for CASSVVRTSGVMNTGELFF. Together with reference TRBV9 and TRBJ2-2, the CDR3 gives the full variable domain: DSGVTQTPKHLITATGQRVTLRCSPRSGDLSVYWYQQSLDQGLQFLIQYYNGEERAKGNILERFSAQQFPDLHSELNLSSLELGDSALYFCASSVVRTSGVMNTGELFFGEGSRLTVL.

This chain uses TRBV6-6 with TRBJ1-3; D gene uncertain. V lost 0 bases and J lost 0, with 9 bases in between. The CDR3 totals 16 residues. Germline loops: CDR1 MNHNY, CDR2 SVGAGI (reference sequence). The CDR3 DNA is TGTGCCAGCAGTTACTCGCTAGGACTCTCTGGAAACACCATATATTTT. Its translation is CASSYSLGLSGNTIYF.

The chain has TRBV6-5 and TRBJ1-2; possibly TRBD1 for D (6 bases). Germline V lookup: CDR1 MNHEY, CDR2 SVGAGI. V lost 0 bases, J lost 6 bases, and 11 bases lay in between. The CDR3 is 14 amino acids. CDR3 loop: CASSYSGGGDGYTF. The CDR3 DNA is TGTGCCAGCAGTTACTCGGGAGGGGGGGATGGCTACACCTTC.

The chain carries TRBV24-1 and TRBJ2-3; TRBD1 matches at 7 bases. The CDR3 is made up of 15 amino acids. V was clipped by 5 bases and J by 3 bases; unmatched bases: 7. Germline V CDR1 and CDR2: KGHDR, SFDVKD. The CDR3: CATSGTGELTDTQYF. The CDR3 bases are TGTGCCACCAGTGGGACAGGAGAGCTTACAGATACGCAGTATTTT.

The CDR3: CASSDSGGYNEQFF. In DNA form, the CDR3 reads TGTGCCAGCAGCGATTCGGGCGGGTACAATGAGCAGTTCTTC. The chain has TRBV11-2 and TRBJ2-1; D is possibly TRBD2 (5 bases). Germline assignment: CDR1 SGHAT and CDR2 FQNNGV. This CDR3 region has 14 residues. Trimming took 5 bases from V and 4 from J, leaving 12 bases between them.

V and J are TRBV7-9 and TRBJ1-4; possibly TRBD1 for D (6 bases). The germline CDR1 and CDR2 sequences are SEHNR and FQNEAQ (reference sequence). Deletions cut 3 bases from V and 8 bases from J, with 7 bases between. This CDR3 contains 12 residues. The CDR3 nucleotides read TGTGCCAGCAGCTTGGGACAAGAAAAACTGTTTTTT. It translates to CASSLGQEKLFF. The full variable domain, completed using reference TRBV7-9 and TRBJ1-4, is DTGVSQNPRHKITKRGQNVTFRCDPISEHNRLYWYRQTLGQGPEFLTYFQNEAQLEKSRLLSDRFSAERPKGSFSTLEIQRTEQGDSAMYLCASSLGQEKLFFGSGTQLSVL.

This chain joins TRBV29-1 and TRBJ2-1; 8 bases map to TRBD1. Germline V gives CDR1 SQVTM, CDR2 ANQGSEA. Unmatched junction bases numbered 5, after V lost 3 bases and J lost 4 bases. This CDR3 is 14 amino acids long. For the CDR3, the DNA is TGCAGCGTTGACCGGGACAGGCTTTACAATGAGCAGTTCTTC. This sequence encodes CSVDRDRLYNEQFF.